Following are 2 T cell receptor beta chains from one sample sequenced in a study of radiotherapy plus CTLA-4 blockade in lung cancer. Profiled with immunoSEQ multiplex PCR; TCRdb holds only in-frame clones, not every one. This table holds 52,000 or so clones, 70% to 85% found once. Sequencing used peripheral blood, obtained from a patient treated with radiotherapy plus ipilimumab. The receptors stem from a human donor with non-small cell lung cancer who had a partial response to radiotherapy plus ipilimumab.

The CDR3 DNA reads TGTGCCAGCAGCTTAGCCCCCGGGGACAGGCAGTATTTT. Translated, it gives CASSLAPGDRQYF. This chain uses TRBV7-2 with TRBJ2-3, with TRBD1 identical over 7 bases. This CDR3 comprises 13 residues. Losses at the gene ends were 0 bases for V and 11 bases for J; bases not matched to a gene: 5. Germline V CDR1 and CDR2: SGHTA, FQGNSA.

The V call is TRBV19, the J call TRBJ2-5; D possibly corresponds to TRBD1 (6 bases). TRBJ2-7 matches the DNA end more closely, so the J call is doubtful. The CDR3 runs 11 residues. Germline V gives CDR1 LNHDA, CDR2 SQIVND (reference sequence). The chain's CDR3 is CPDRFYYEQYF. CDR3 nucleotides: TGTCCCGACAGGTTCTACTACGAGCAGTACTTC.